Listed below are T cell receptor beta chains from one sample, sequenced in a study of CD4+ T cells in melanoma. Only in-frame clones appear in the TCRdb table, and some are missing; sequencing was by immunoSEQ multiplex PCR. The repertoire has 17,000 or so clones, approximately 83% of them found once; the top ten carry 4% to 5.5%. Specimen: cells from a culture (not recorded whether cultured in vitro). Receptors originate from a human donor with melanoma. Both conserved end residues are part of each CDR3. A D gene is named only where the DNA matches it firmly.

V gene	J gene	CDR3 length	D gene	CDR3 protein
TRBV7-9	TRBJ1-5	13	-	CASSLDGQGAFAF
TRBV30	TRBJ2-1	14	TRBD1	CAWNGDRGSDEQFF
TRBV2	TRBJ1-5	16	-	CASSSDQGTLYQPQHF
TRBV9	TRBJ1-1	13	TRBD1	CASSGTGGTEAFF
TRBV27	TRBJ2-7	15	-	CASSFRGGQGYEQYF
TRBV27	TRBJ2-1	16	TRBD2	CASSRLAGGLANEQFF
TRBV10-1	TRBJ2-5	16	TRBD2	CASSSGTSGGAETQYF
TRBV2	TRBJ2-2	14	-	CASKVLGAAGELFF
TRBV6-5	TRBJ1-1	11	TRBD1	CASVRQGAAFF
TRBV29-1	TRBJ1-1	13	-	CSVEVGEGTEAFF
TRBV6-5	TRBJ1-1	14	TRBD1	CASWRQGANTEAFF
TRBV28	TRBJ2-2	12	-	CASTQNTGELFF
TRBV19	TRBJ1-6	16	-	CASKIRGELANSPLHF
TRBV5-1	TRBJ1-1	13	-	CASSPLGNTEAFF
TRBV2	TRBJ2-3	16	TRBD1	CASSTGQGIRTDTQYF
TRBV19	TRBJ1-2	15	-	CASKDPGHNNYGYTF
TRBV18	TRBJ1-1	16	TRBD1	CASSPESPGGSTEAFF
TRBV10-3	TRBJ2-2	16	TRBD2	CAIRSTSGGDTGELFF
TRBV10-3	TRBJ2-3	11	-	CAISERDTQYF
TRBV9	TRBJ1-2	16	TRBD1	CASSVGAGGRNYGYTF
TRBV5-1	TRBJ2-1	16	TRBD1	CASSSLPGQTYNEQFF
TRBV7-9	TRBJ1-1	14	TRBD1	CASSVGTGGTEAFF
TRBV9	TRBJ2-1	16	-	CASSVGDVVGHNEQFF
TRBV2	TRBJ1-1	13	-	CASSAQSATEAFF
TRBV7-6	TRBJ2-2	17	TRBD2	CASSPLASGDNTGELFF
TRBV6-1	TRBJ1-5	13	-	CASSDEDWQPQHF
TRBV19	TRBJ2-7	14	-	CASAVAGTRYEQYF
TRBV18	TRBJ2-3	14	-	CASSLSEKGITQYF
TRBV5-1	TRBJ1-1	18	-	CASSPLTGPTGMNTEAFF
TRBV5-1	TRBJ1-4	15	TRBD1	CASSLTGTGGEKLFF
TRBV13	TRBJ2-2	16	-	CASSSPRGAVSGELFF
TRBV7-3	TRBJ2-1	16	TRBD1	CASSPQQGLGYNEQFF
TRBV7-2	TRBJ2-1	16	-	CASSHIVPVVYNEQFF
TRBV18	TRBJ2-1	14	-	CASSPGIRDNEQFF
TRBV18	TRBJ1-3	16	-	CASSPEGAFSGNTIYF
TRBV30	TRBJ2-7	16	-	CAWSVRSGLYTYEQYF
TRBV15	TRBJ2-1	16	TRBD2	CATSRRLAGGGNEQFF
TRBV5-6	TRBJ2-7	15	-	CASSPLGRAANEQYF
TRBV18	TRBJ2-5	15	-	CASSPPGGVRETQYF
TRBV6-5	TRBJ1-1	14	-	CASSSQPINTEAFF
TRBV18	TRBJ1-2	15	-	CASASPWDIVNGYTF
TRBV2	TRBJ2-2	13	TRBD1	CASRTGSAGELFF
TRBV5-1	TRBJ2-5	14	TRBD2	CASSSTSGGETQYF
TRBV30	TRBJ1-1	13	-	CAWSTDRVTEAFF
TRBV7-8	TRBJ1-3	17	-	CASSPVTRGPSGNTIYF
TRBV19	TRBJ1-2	13	TRBD1	CASRGDREYGYTF
TRBV14	TRBJ2-7	13	-	CASSQDHVNEQYF